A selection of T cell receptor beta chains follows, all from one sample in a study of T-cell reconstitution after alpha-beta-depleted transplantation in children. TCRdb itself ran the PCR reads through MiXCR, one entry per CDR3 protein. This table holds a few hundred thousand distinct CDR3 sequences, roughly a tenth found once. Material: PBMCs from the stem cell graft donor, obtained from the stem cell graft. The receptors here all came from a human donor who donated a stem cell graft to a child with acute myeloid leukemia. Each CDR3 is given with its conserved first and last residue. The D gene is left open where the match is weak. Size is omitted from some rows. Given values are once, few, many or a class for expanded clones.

CQTRRGHEQYF	TGTCAGACCAGGAGGGGTCACGAGCAGTACTTC	11	-	TRBV5-6	-	TRBJ2-7
CASSETSVYNEQFF	TGTGCCAGCAGCGAGACTAGCGTATACAATGAGCAGTTCTTC	14	TRBD2	TRBV7-9	-	TRBJ2-1
CASSSSQHSPLHF	TGTGCCAGCAGTTCCTCACAGCATTCACCCCTCCACTTT	13	-	TRBV6-6	few	TRBJ1-6
CASSYSGREQFF	TGTGCCAGCAGCTATAGCGGGCGCGAGCAGTTCTTC	12	TRBD2	TRBV5-5	few	TRBJ2-1
CASSPDGLYSNQPQHF	TGTGCCAGCAGTCCGGACGGACTATATAGCAATCAGCCCCAGCATTTT	16	-	TRBV2	-	TRBJ1-5
CASSTGGGRDTQYF	TGTGCCAGCAGTACAGGGGGTGGAAGAGATACGCAGTATTTT	14	TRBD1	TRBV6-2/TRBV6-3	-	TRBJ2-3
CASSPRGGNQPQHF	TGTGCCAGCAGTCCGCGGGGGGGCAATCAGCCCCAGCATTTT	14	-	TRBV6-1	many	TRBJ1-5
CASTDSLGNTIYF	TGTGCCAGCACGGACAGCCTTGGAAACACCATATATTTT	13	-	TRBV6-1	few	TRBJ1-3
CASSPATEGYGYTF	TGTGCCAGCTCACCAGCGACGGAAGGTTATGGCTACACCTTC	14	-	TRBV18	-	TRBJ1-2
CAISDPGTGLKIRTQYF	TGTGCCATCAGTGACCCGGGGACAGGGCTGAAGATTCGGACCCAGTACTTC	17	TRBD1	TRBV10-3	few	TRBJ2-5
CSAVLAGVYEQYF	TGCAGTGCTGTACTAGCGGGAGTCTACGAGCAGTACTTC	13	TRBD2	TRBV20-1	few	TRBJ2-7
CASSLRRPRGLSGYEQYF	TGTGCCAGCAGCCTCCGACGACCCCGAGGCCTTAGCGGTTACGAGCAGTACTTC	18	-	TRBV3-1	-	TRBJ2-7
CASSSPPGQGYNEQFF	TGTGCCAGCAGCTCCCCACCGGGACAGGGGTACAATGAGCAGTTCTTC	16	TRBD1	TRBV7-8	few	TRBJ2-1
CASSDSGWGYTF	TGTGCCAGCAGTGATTCTGGATGGGGCTACACCTTC	12	-	TRBV25-1	-	TRBJ1-2
CASSQYTDNQPQHF	TGCGCCAGCAGCCAATACACCGACAATCAGCCCCAGCATTTT	14	-	TRBV4-3	few	TRBJ1-5
CASSYGQSGYTF	TGTGCCAGCAGTTATGGACAGAGTGGCTACACCTTC	12	-	TRBV6-6	few	TRBJ1-2